This entry features one TCR beta chain sequence. Random-hexamer reverse transcription was applied to about 0.5 to 1 ug RNA. Amplification of TCR beta CDR3 across 54 Vbeta and 13 Jbeta was performed with immunoSEQ multiplex PCR. TCRdb reanalysed the immunoSEQ multiplex PCR reads using MiXCR and keeps one entry per CDR3 protein. The sample has 230,000 or so distinct CDR3 sequences, 95% seen once. V dropped 2 bases and J dropped 3 bases, with 13 bases sitting between them. The CDR3 consists of 16 residues. This sample was taken from a study of CD8 T cells in Susac syndrome. TCR beta sequencing was performed on blood CD8+ and CD4+ T cells. Relapsing-remitting disease, either stable or active, was present in the multiple sclerosis controls, who were treatment-naive patients. Negative isolation was applied to CD8+ and CD4+ T cells, and FACS enrichment was applied to TEMRA cells.

The sequenced sample consisted of CD4+ T cells from PBMCs. The source is a human donor with multiple sclerosis. The chain employs TRBV23-1 and TRBJ1-4; D possibly corresponds to TRBD1 (5 bases). Being an ORF, TRBV23-1 has a function that is uncertain. CDR3 protein: CASSQPPGGANEKLFF. In DNA form, the CDR3 reads TGCGCCAGCAGTCAACCCCCGGGGGGGGCTAATGAAAAACTGTTTTTT.